This TCR beta chain was obtained from a study of T cell responses to AZD1222 COVID-19 vaccine (dated by TCRdb to the early 2020s). About the investigation overall: AZD1222 recipients with second doses at about 4 weeks or about 12 weeks were pooled, because spike-specific TCR depth and breadth did not differ between schedules. TCR sequencing was performed for 230 to 250 trial participants, of whom some 200 were given two doses of AZD1222 and some 26 were given two doses of MenACWY control vaccine. Trial participants were enrolled by age into subgroups of 18-55, 56-69 and 70-plus years, and around 150, 28 and 57 TCR-sequenced participants, respectively, were included in these subgroups.

The CDR3 regions of human TCRbeta chains were analyzed by immunosequencing. As for how the authors treated the data: TCRs in the repertoires were matched against a reference library of SARS-CoV-2-specific TCRs that had been generated with the MIRA antigen-specificity platform. Breadth was defined as the fraction of unique TCRs that were SARS-CoV-2-associated. Depth was defined as the fraction of total T cells that were SARS-CoV-2-associated. Using the MIRA data, each spike-specific TCR was mapped to the spike region that the TCR reacts to and placed in a CD4 or CD8 class. Log10-transformed breadth and depth values were compared by one-way ANOVA with Sidak's multiple comparisons tests. TCRdb obtained this table from immuneACCESS and retained in-frame rearrangements with V and J assigned. These tables miss some clones; where compared with another copy, unresolved V genes account for less than half of the shortfall, and the remainder is unexplained. For V, J and clone size, that table is used; D and trimming come from the DNA. Present in this sample are some 130,000 clones, around 84% of which were seen just once. The ten largest make up about 20% of the sample.

Overall study outcomes, separate from this receptor: Participants were mostly white British, with more females than males. The authors suggested clonal diversity may have been underestimated. Only a handful of AZD1222 recipients were SARS-CoV-2 seropositive at baseline, limiting conclusions about previously exposed vaccinees. After two AZD1222 doses, both the breadth and the depth of spike-specific TCRs were significantly higher than at day 0 and than in MenACWY recipients. Because no day 14 peak-response samples were available, repertoires were characterized only after the peak T cell response. The whole spike protein was spanned by vaccine-associated CD4 TCRs, and dominant responses were seen in regions 160-218 and 743-854. The 56-69-year group was small, and its depth increase did not reach significance, likely because of low power. Reportedly, almost half of the unique spike-specific TCRs recognized epitopes lying outside the regions that are mutated in the B.1.351 and B.1.1.7 variants.

CDR1 and CDR2 are drawn from the germline V gene (reference sequence): LGHDT, YNNKEL. The junction shows trimming of 1 base on V and 8 bases on J, plus 11 bases between the germline ends. Reading from cysteine to phenylalanine, the CDR3 counts 13 amino acids. This entry keeps only the CDR3 DNA: 39 bases, framed from base 1. The time point label here, explained by the study, means: baseline before first vaccination. The vaccinee samples were drawn from two UK trials, COV001 and COV002, one of which was a single-blind randomized controlled phase 2/3 trial testing AZD1222 (ChAdOx1 nCoV-19) in healthy adults. Trial participant PBMC samples were collected at day 0 and day 28 after the second dose for TCRbeta chain sequencing. This clone showed up just a few times. Its target antigen remains unknown. The record has no base qualities; no much larger clone is one base away.

This TCR was sampled from an adult in good health. The source was peripheral blood, collected on day 0 of AZD1222 vaccination. This sequence uses TRBV3-1 (or the pseudogene TRBV3-2) and TRBJ1-2, with no confident D gene call. CDR3 protein: CASSQGVTGGYTF. The nucleotides are TGTGCCAGCAGCCAAGGAGTAACGGGCGGCTACACCTTC.